The 13 T cell receptor beta chains below were found in one sample sequenced in a study of T cell responses to AZD1222 COVID-19 vaccine. This table comes from immunoSEQ multiplex PCR, and its TCRdb copy is limited to in-frame clones, with some not included. The sample includes 100,000 to 120,000 clones, around 87% of them seen just once. This specimen was peripheral blood, taken on day 0 of AZD1222 vaccination. These receptors originate from an adult in good health.

V usage is TRBV7-3 and J usage is TRBJ2-3, with a tentative D call TRBD1 (6 bases). From germline, CDR1 is SGHTA and CDR2 FQGTGA. The CDR3 sequence is 13 residues long. The ends were cut back, 0 bases at V and 5 bases at J, with 6 bases in the middle. The CDR3 loop is CASSLTQGDTQYF. The CDR3 DNA reads TGTGCCAGCAGCTTAACACAGGGAGATACGCAGTATTTT.

The chain uses TRBV5-3 and TRBJ2-3; 14 bases match TRBD2. TRBV5-3 is recorded as an ORF, its role being uncertain. This CDR3 has 19 amino acids. The V gene end was trimmed by 5 bases and the J gene end by 4 bases; junction bases not matched to a gene: 15. Here the CDR3 reads CARSSVLGLAGGIADTQYF. In nucleotides, the CDR3 is TGTGCCAGAAGTTCAGTACTCGGACTAGCGGGGGGTATCGCAGATACGCAGTATTTT.

The CDR3 DNA reads as TGTGCCAGCCAACCCCTAGCGGGGTCCCCGGTTAATGAGCAGTTCTTC. This translates into CASQPLAGSPVNEQFF. V usage is TRBV2 and J usage is TRBJ2-1; 9 bases are a match to TRBD2. The CDR3 consists of 16 residues. Losses at the gene ends were 8 bases for V and 7 bases for J; bases not matched to a gene: 15. Per germline, CDR1 SNHLY and CDR2 FYNNEI.

The chain uses TRBV19 and TRBJ2-3; TRBD2 is a possible D gene (6 bases). The CDR3 is 15 residues long. From germline, CDR1 is LNHDA and CDR2 SQIVND (reference sequence). Trimming left V 3 bases short and J 4 bases short, with 14 bases between. The CDR3 spells CASSIRRGGADTQYF. Written as DNA, the CDR3 is TGTGCCAGTAGTATCAGGAGGGGTGGGGCAGATACGCAGTATTTT. Full variable domain (missing parts from reference TRBV19 and TRBJ2-3): DGGITQSPKYLFRKEGQNVTLSCEQNLNHDAMYWYRQDPGQGLRLIYYSQIVNDFQKGDIAEGYSVSREKKESFPLTVTSAQKNPTAFYLCASSIRRGGADTQYFGPGTRLTVL.

The sample holds one count of this clone. The chain joins TRBV10-2 to TRBJ1-5; possible D gene TRBD1, 6 bases. The CDR3 consists of 14 residues. Trimming pared 10 bases from V and 5 bases from J, leaving 18 bases between. Germline CDR1 is WSHSY and CDR2 is SAAADI. CDR3 bases: TGCGCCACCACGTGGGGGCCGAGGGATCAGCCCCAGCATTTT. It translates to CATTWGPRDQPQHF.

The rearrangement links TRBV2 to TRBJ2-3; TRBD2 matches 7 bases. Germline CDR1 reads SNHLY; CDR2 reads FYNNEI. The CDR3 has 15 amino acids. The V and J ends lost 8 bases and 2 bases, in that order; junction bases with no gene match: 10. CDR3 in DNA: TGTGCCAGCCTCCGGGGGGAGCGGGACACAGATACGCAGTATTTT. Translating it yields CASLRGERDTDTQYF.

This chain uses TRBV29-1 with TRBJ2-2, with 10 positions matching TRBD2. The CDR3 extends over 14 amino acids. Germline CDR1 reads SQVTM; CDR2 reads ANQGSEA. V dropped 7 bases and J dropped 1; count of bases not matched to a gene: 3. The CDR3: CSARTSGNTGELFF. CDR3 nucleotides: TGCAGCGCCCGGACTAGCGGGAACACCGGGGAGCTGTTTTTT.

This chain connects TRBV6-5 to TRBJ2-7; TRBD1 matches 7 bases. V shed 6 bases and J 7 bases; nucleotides not matched to a gene: 12. The CDR3 consists of 14 residues. Germline CDR1 MNHEY, CDR2 SVGAGI. The CDR3 loop reads CASSGSQGQGEQYF. In DNA, the CDR3 is TGTGCCAGCAGCGGATCACAGGGGCAAGGAGAGCAGTACTTC.

This chain uses TRBV19 with TRBJ2-1; 8 nucleotides agree with TRBD1. There are 14 residues in the CDR3. Germline trimming cut 6 bases from V and 5 bases from J; bases unmatched to any gene: 6. CDR1 is LNHDA, CDR2 SQIVND, per germline (reference sequence). The CDR3 spells CASRSGTGHNEQFF. CDR3 bases: TGTGCCAGTAGATCCGGGACAGGCCACAATGAGCAGTTCTTC.

This rearrangement joins TRBV24-1 to TRBJ2-1, with 13 bases lining up with TRBD2. The CDR3 spans 18 residues. The V and J ends lost 4 bases and 8 bases, in that order; junction bases with no gene match: 13. CDR1 is KGHDR and CDR2 is SFDVKD in the germline V gene. The CDR3 loop is CATSDRGLAGVRSYEQFF. For the CDR3, the DNA is TGTGCCACCAGTGACCGAGGACTAGCGGGAGTTAGGAGCTATGAGCAGTTCTTC.

J is TRBJ2-7 and V is TRBV24-1, with D possibly TRBD1 on 6 matching bases. This CDR3 contains 12 residues. Germline V CDR1 and CDR2: KGHDR, SFDVKD. Trimming removed 0 bases at V and 9 bases at J, with 8 bases between. This chain's CDR3 is CATSDLRGWQYF. CDR3 DNA: TGTGCCACCAGTGATTTGAGGGGGTGGCAGTACTTC.

This chain joins TRBV5-4 and TRBJ1-1; 10 positions match TRBD1. This CDR3 comprises 15 residues. Germline assignment: CDR1 SGHNT and CDR2 YYREEE (reference sequence). Trimming cost V 4 bases and J 1 base; bases outside gene matches: 4. The CDR3 loop reads CASSPTGGTNTEAFF. The CDR3 coding sequence is TGTGCCAGCAGCCCGACAGGGGGCACGAACACTGAAGCTTTCTTT.

The genes are TRBV4-1 and TRBJ2-1, with 13 bases aligning to TRBD2. V gave up 1 base and J gave up 3 bases; unmatched junction bases: 0. The germline gives CDR1 MGHRA, CDR2 YSYEKL. The CDR3 consists of 16 residues. CDR3 loop: CASSQGTSGGYNEQFF. CDR3 sequence (DNA): TGCGCCAGCAGCCAAGGGACTAGCGGGGGCTACAATGAGCAGTTCTTC.